This T cell receptor (beta chain) was recorded in a study of blood T cell repertoires in COVID-19. Overall study: There were acute and convalescent COVID-19 samples, and they came from the United States, Italy and Spain.

V lost 4 bases and J lost 6; bases outside the gene matches: 13. CDR1 is LGHDT and CDR2 is YNNKEL in the germline V gene (reference sequence). CDR3 length: 16 amino acids. The authors' processing: Quantification of nucleated cells was approximated via reference gene primer amplification. Assay: immunoSEQ multiplex PCR; the TCRdb copy retains only in-frame clones and omits some. For V, J and clone size, that table is used; D and trimming come from the DNA. This table has about 140,000 clones, around 80% appearing once. The sample consisted of peripheral blood. This TCR derives from a man aged 60-69 years with acute or convalescent COVID-19. The chain employs TRBV3-1 (or the pseudogene TRBV3-2) and TRBJ2-5; 8 positions match TRBD2. This chain's CDR3 is CASSPLVAGYAKTQYF. CDR3 DNA sequence: TGTGCCAGCAGCCCCCTTGTAGCGGGGTATGCGAAGACCCAGTACTTC.